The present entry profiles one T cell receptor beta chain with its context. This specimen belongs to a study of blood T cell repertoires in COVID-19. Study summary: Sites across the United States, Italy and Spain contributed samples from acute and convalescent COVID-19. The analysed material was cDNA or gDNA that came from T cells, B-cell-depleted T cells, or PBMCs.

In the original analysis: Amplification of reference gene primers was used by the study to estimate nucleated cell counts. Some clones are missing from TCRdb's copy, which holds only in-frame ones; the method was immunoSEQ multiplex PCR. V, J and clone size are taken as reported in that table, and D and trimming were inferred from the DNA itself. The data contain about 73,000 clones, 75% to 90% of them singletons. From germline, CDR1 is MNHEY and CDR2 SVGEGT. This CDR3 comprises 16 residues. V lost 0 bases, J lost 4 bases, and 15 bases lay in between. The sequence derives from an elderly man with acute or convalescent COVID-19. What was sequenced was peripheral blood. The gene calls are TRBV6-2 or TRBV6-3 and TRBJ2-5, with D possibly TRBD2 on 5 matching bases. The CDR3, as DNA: TGTGCCAGCAGTTACTCGATGAGCGGAGGAGGAGAGACCCAGTACTTC. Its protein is CASSYSMSGGGETQYF.